This T cell receptor (beta chain) was sequenced for a study of T cells in Graves' hyperthyroidism and ophthalmopathy. Notes on the study in general: Within blood appeared most thyroid clonotypes that had expanded above 0.001.

The CDR3 runs to 16 residues. J was trimmed by 9 bases and V by 0 bases; bases with no gene match: 4. Germline CDR1 and CDR2: SGHTA and FQGNSA. This clonotype showed up just a few times. Its antigen is undetermined. The CDR3 regions of TCR beta were amplified from RNA transcripts. TCR CDR3 regions were first amplified by RT-PCR with HTBI primers. MiXCR was run by TCRdb on the multiplex PCR reads, yielding one entry per CDR3 protein. Among some 600,000 distinct CDR3 sequences listed, approximately 15% were seen once. Sequencing used blood. The clonotype comes from a woman in her 30s with Graves' hyperthyroidism that later progressed to Graves' ophthalmopathy. The chain joins TRBV7-2 to TRBJ2-1; 14 positions agree with TRBD2. The CDR3 region is CASSLASGLAGAEQFF. CDR3 sequence (DNA): TGTGCCAGCAGCTTAGCGTCGGGACTAGCGGGAGCTGAGCAGTTCTTC. Supplemented by reference TRBV7-2 and TRBJ2-1, the full variable domain reads GAGVSQSPSNKVTEKGKDVELRCDPISGHTALYWYRQSLGQGLEFLIYFQGNSAPDKSGLPSDRFSAERTGGSVSTLTIQRTQQEDSAVYLCASSLASGLAGAEQFFGPGTRLTVL.